These T cell receptor beta chains were read from a single sample in a study of blood T cells in healthy people across ages. TCRdb reprocessed the 5' RACE reads with MiXCR, giving one entry per CDR3 protein. The data contain 850,000 to 1,100,000 distinct CDR3 sequences, about two fifths of them seen just once; the ten biggest clones take up approximately 14%. The specimen was blood. The receptor source for this set is a man aged 18-30 years in good health. The CDR3 runs from the conserved cysteine through the conserved F or W. Fields, in order: V gene, D gene, clone size, J gene, CDR3 DNA, CDR3 protein. D genes are given only for firm matches. Rows may omit the clone size; those that give it use once, few, many or a size class.

V: TRBV27; D: TRBD2; size: few; J: TRBJ2-1; DNA: TGTGCCAGCAGTTTAGGGTTTAGCGGGGAAATGGAGCAGTTCTTC; CDR3: CASSLGFSGEMEQFF
V: TRBV25-1; D: NA; size: once; J: TRBJ1-2; DNA: TGTGCCAGCCGTGAATCCAGCTATGGCTACACCTTC; CDR3: CASRESSYGYTF
V: TRBV10-3; D: NA; size: few; J: TRBJ2-6; DNA: TGTGCCCACCAGGGCTCTGGGGCCAACGTCCTGACTTTC; CDR3: CAHQGSGANVLTF
V: TRBV5-1; D: NA; size: NA; J: TRBJ1-1; DNA: TGCGCCAGCAGCTTTTGGACAGAAACCATGAACACTGAAGCTTTCTTT; CDR3: CASSFWTETMNTEAFF
V: TRBV15; D: NA; size: NA; J: TRBJ2-1; DNA: TGTGCCACCAGCCCCCCACCCAGGGGCCTTTACAATGAGCAGTTCTTC; CDR3: CATSPPPRGLYNEQFF
V: TRBV29-1; D: TRBD2; size: NA; J: TRBJ2-1; DNA: TGCAGCGTTGACGGGACTAGCCGGAATGAGCAGTTCTTC; CDR3: CSVDGTSRNEQFF
V: TRBV4-2; D: NA; size: many; J: TRBJ1-2; DNA: TGTGCCAGCAGCCAAGATGGTGGCTATGGCTACACCTTC; CDR3: CASSQDGGYGYTF
V: TRBV5-1; D: TRBD1; size: many; J: TRBJ1-1; DNA: TGTGCCAGCAGTACAGGGGAGAACACTGAAGCTTTCTTT; CDR3: CASSTGENTEAFF
V: TRBV6-5; D: TRBD2; size: many; J: TRBJ2-1; DNA: TGTGCCAGCAGCCCGGAAGGACTAGCGGGGGTCAATGAGCAGTTCTTC; CDR3: CASSPEGLAGVNEQFF
V: TRBV24-1; D: TRBD1; size: NA; J: TRBJ2-3; DNA: TGTGCCACCAGTGATTCCACTCGGGACAGAGCCACAGATACGCAGTATTTT; CDR3: CATSDSTRDRATDTQYF
V: TRBV5-1; D: TRBD2; size: NA; J: TRBJ2-1; DNA: TGCGCCAGCAGCGAACAACTAGCGGGGGTGGGCATCTACAATGAGCAGTTCTTC; CDR3: CASSEQLAGVGIYNEQFF
V: TRBV7-2; D: TRBD1; size: NA; J: TRBJ1-2; DNA: TGTGCCAGCAGCCTAGGACAGGGGTTCGGCGTTGGCTACACCTTC; CDR3: CASSLGQGFGVGYTF